The T cell receptor (beta chain) under discussion was sequenced for a study of cytomegalovirus exposure and HLA in healthy donors. Researchers ran the PCR with 60 Vbeta and 13 Jbeta primers. Authors' processing steps: Later, an analysis found 75 million to 90 million unique TCR beta chains, and 9.5 million to 12 million of these were shared. Using immunoSEQ multiplex PCR, the repertoire was profiled, and TCRdb retains in-frame clones only, with some absent. V and J calls and clone size come straight from that table; D and trimming were deduced from the DNA. The sample has 150,000 to 200,000 clones; 75% to 85% are singletons. CDR3 length: 13 residues. The germline gives CDR1 LNHDA, CDR2 SQIVND (reference sequence). V gave up 8 bases and J gave up 1 base, with 11 bases separating them. Notes on the study in general: Immune exposure information available was restricted to CMV serostatus. The likely explanation for a cluster of highly shared sequence variants was sequencing artifact. About 90% or about 30% of the time was how often most TCR beta V segments were productive, according to an earlier analysis.

Comment on this clone: Its antigen remains unknown.

V gene TRBV19 combines with J gene TRBJ1-1; no firm D call. Sequencing used PBMCs. This TCR was sampled from a man aged 50 to 59 in good health and CMV-seropositive. Here the CDR3 reads CASHPNSNTEAFF. The DNA for the CDR3 is TGTGCCAGTCACCCAAACTCGAACACTGAAGCTTTCTTT.